These 20 T cell receptor beta chains were all obtained from the same sample, sequenced in a study of blood T cells in healthy people across ages. A second PCR of 7 to 11 cycles used a sample-barcoded 5' primer and a J-beta primer mix. TCRdb processed the 5' RACE reads anew with MiXCR; each CDR3 protein has one entry. The sample lists 1,100,000 or so distinct CDR3 sequences, 40% to 45% seen once, with approximately 17% in the top ten. Material: blood. The receptors come from a woman aged 55-75 years in good health.

V gene TRBV3-1 combines with J gene TRBJ1-1; 8 bases fit TRBD1. The CDR3 is 16 residues long. Losses at the gene ends were 4 bases for V and 3 bases for J; bases not matched to a gene: 10. Germline lookup yields CDR1 LGHDT and CDR2 YNNKEL (reference sequence). The CDR3 bases are TGTGCCAGCAGCCCTTCTCTTCAGGGGGCAGACACTGAAGCTTTCTTT. Its translation: CASSPSLQGADTEAFF.

In this sample, this clonotype turned up a few times. This chain links TRBV4-2 with TRBJ2-7; 7 bases match TRBD2. The J segment lost 1 base and the V segment lost 1 base, leaving 4 bases of the junction unmatched. CDR1 and CDR2 (germline): LGHNA, YNFKEQ. The CDR3 consists of 15 residues. The CDR3 DNA reads TGTGCCAGCAGCCAAGGCGGGAGTTTGTCCTACGAGCAGTACTTC. This sequence encodes CASSQGGSLSYEQYF.

This clonotype came up a few times. CDR3 loop: CASSRVVRGETQYF. Written as DNA, the CDR3 is TGTGCCAGCAGCCGGGTCGTCCGGGGAGAGACCCAGTACTTC. This chain links TRBV5-5 with TRBJ2-4; D possibly corresponds to TRBD2 (5 bases). The J call is uncertain, as TRBJ2-5 better fits the DNA end. The CDR3 spans 14 residues. Germline V gives CDR1 SGHKS, CDR2 YYEKEE (reference sequence).

The CDR3 DNA reads as TGTGCCAGCAAGGGTCGGGACCCCAGCACAGATACGCAGTATTTT. This codes for CASKGRDPSTDTQYF. The chain employs TRBV28 and TRBJ2-3; D is tentatively TRBD1 or TRBD2 (5 bases each). Germline CDR1 is MDHEN and CDR2 is SYDVKM. Deletions cut 7 bases from V and 0 bases from J, with 14 bases between. The length of the CDR3 is 15 residues.

V gene TRBV10-3 combines with J gene TRBJ2-3, with no clear D. Trimming removed 2 bases from V and 6 bases from J, with 6 bases in between. The CDR3 is 12 residues long. Germline-derived CDR1 and CDR2 are ENHRY and SYGVKD. CDR3 residues: CAISERKDTQYF. CDR3 DNA: TGTGCCATCAGTGAGCGGAAGGATACGCAGTATTTT.

This clonotype was detected only a few times. The CDR3 bases are TGTGCCAGCAGTTTTTCCACGAGCTCCTACAATGAGCAGTTCTTC. Amino acids: CASSFSTSSYNEQFF. The chain combines TRBV12-3 or TRBV12-4 with TRBJ2-1; D is undetermined. The CDR3 covers 15 residues. Deletions cut 3 bases from V and 0 bases from J, with 9 bases between.

This clonotype was observed a handful of times. V gene TRBV20-1 combines with J gene TRBJ2-4; D perhaps matches TRBD2 (5 bases). Per germline, CDR1 DFQATT and CDR2 SNEGSKA (reference sequence). With 2 bases removed from V and 0 bases from J, the gap between germline ends came to 11 bases. The CDR3 covers 15 residues. The CDR3 loop reads CSARSTGLAKNIQYF. CDR3 DNA sequence: TGCAGTGCTAGATCTACGGGGTTAGCCAAAAACATTCAGTACTTC.

The CDR3 bases are TGCAGCGCCGGGACAGGGTACAATGAGCAGTTCTTC. Translating gives CSAGTGYNEQFF. The genes are TRBV29-1 and TRBJ2-1, with 9 bases aligning to TRBD1. The CDR3 length is 12 residues. Germline V gene sequence: CDR1 SQVTM, CDR2 ANQGSEA. V shed 7 bases and J 4 bases; nucleotides not matched to a gene: 2.

The chain employs TRBV5-1 and TRBJ1-3; possible D gene TRBD1, 6 bases. The V gene's germline CDR1 is SGHRS and CDR2 YFSETQ. Trimming removed 4 bases at V and 8 bases at J, with 13 bases between. This CDR3 is 13 amino acids long. Here the CDR3 reads CASSPQGRDTIYF. Here the CDR3 DNA reads TGCGCCAGCAGCCCACAGGGCCGGGACACCATATATTTT. The variable domain in full, completed from reference TRBV5-1 and TRBJ1-3, reads KAGVTQTPRYLIKTRGQQVTLSCSPISGHRSVSWYQQTPGQGLQFLFEYFSETQRNKGNFPGRFSGRQFSNSRSEMNVSTLELGDSALYLCASSPQGRDTIYFGEGSWLTVV.

The rearrangement joins TRBV20-1 to TRBJ2-4; TRBD2 aligns across 8 bases. Germline V lookup: CDR1 DFQATT, CDR2 SNEGSKA (reference sequence). This CDR3 contains 13 residues. The V segment lost 6 bases and the J segment 9 bases; nucleotides outside the gene matches: 10. The DNA for the CDR3 is TGCAGTGCGGCGACTAGCGCAGGCAGCATTCAGTACTTC. Protein: CSAATSAGSIQYF.

This clonotype has a handful of counts. The chain couples TRBV20-1 to TRBJ2-7; D possibly corresponds to TRBD1 (5 bases). V lost 3 bases, J lost 1 base, and 10 bases lay in between. The CDR3 spans 13 residues. Germline V lookup: CDR1 DFQATT, CDR2 SNEGSKA (reference sequence). CDR3 nucleotides: TGCAGTGCTAGCGGTGACAGTTCCTACGAGCAGTACTTC. It codes for CSASGDSSYEQYF.

V gene TRBV24-1 combines with J gene TRBJ2-1, with 16 bases matching TRBD2. CDR1 and CDR2 from the germline V gene are KGHDR and SFDVKD. The CDR3 spans 17 residues. Trimming removed 4 bases from V and 9 bases from J; junction bases left unmatched: 8. Written as DNA, the CDR3 is TGTGCCACCAGTGACCCTGGGACTAGCGGGAGGGGAGGTGAGCAGTTCTTC. Its translation: CATSDPGTSGRGGEQFF.

As to this clonotype: One end of the junction is discordant with germline, which a read error may explain. The rearrangement links TRBV4-2 to TRBJ1-1; D unresolved. Germline CDR1 is LGHNA and CDR2 is YNFKEQ. The CDR3 spans 14 residues. The CDR3: CASGQEKRYTEAFF. The DNA for the CDR3 is TGTGCCAGCGGCCAAGAGAAAAGGTACACTGAAGCTTTCTTT.

The rearrangement joins TRBV10-3 to TRBJ1-1; 12 bases line up with TRBD1. The V segment lost 9 bases and the J segment 0 bases; nucleotides outside the gene matches: 2. The germline CDR1 and CDR2 sequences are ENHRY and SYGVKD. CDR3 size: 14 residues. CDR3 in amino acids: CAIGTGGLNTEAFF. In nucleotides, the CDR3 is TGTGCCATAGGGACAGGGGGCCTGAACACTGAAGCTTTCTTT.

For the CDR3, the DNA is TGTGCCAGCAGCCGGGTATACAATGAGCAGTTCTTC. Amino acids: CASSRVYNEQFF. The rearrangement uses TRBV6-1 and TRBJ2-1; unclear D gene. Trimming removed 6 bases at V and 4 bases at J, with 7 bases between. CDR1 MNHNS and CDR2 SASEGT come from the germline V gene. The CDR3 extends over 12 amino acids.

The V gene is TRBV6-1, the J gene TRBJ2-5; D might be TRBD2 (5 bases). Germline V gene sequence: CDR1 MNHNS, CDR2 SASEGT. Deletions cut 2 bases from V and 2 bases from J, with 12 bases between. This CDR3 has 15 amino acids. The CDR3 spells CASSENNGVQETQYF. The CDR3 DNA reads TGTGCCAGCAGTGAAAATAACGGGGTTCAAGAGACCCAGTACTTC.

The V and J genes are TRBV5-1 and TRBJ2-4; TRBD1 aligns across 8 bases. In germline, CDR1 is SGHRS, CDR2 YFSETQ. Trimming removed 0 bases from V and 6 bases from J; junction bases left unmatched: 2. This CDR3 has 14 residues. The CDR3 loop reads CASSLAQGGNIQYF. The CDR3 region has the DNA TGCGCCAGCAGCTTGGCACAGGGGGGAAACATTCAGTACTTC.

This chain joins TRBV11-2 and TRBJ2-1; no firm D call. CDR3 length: 17 residues. With 3 bases removed from V and 0 bases from J, the gap between germline ends came to 15 bases. Germline V gene lookup returns CDR1 SGHAT and CDR2 FQNNGV. The CDR3 spells CASSFVALLSSYNEQFF. The CDR3 DNA sequence: TGTGCCAGCAGCTTTGTTGCGCTCTTGAGCTCCTACAATGAGCAGTTCTTC.

This clonotype was detected many times. The V gene is TRBV10-3, the J gene TRBJ2-7; 8 bases line up with TRBD2. Trimming took 5 bases from V and 3 from J; bases not matched to a gene: 3. Germline V lookup: CDR1 ENHRY, CDR2 SYGVKD. The CDR3 is made up of 13 amino acids. The chain's CDR3 is CAISLAGNYEQYF. Written as DNA, the CDR3 is TGTGCCATCAGTCTAGCGGGTAACTACGAGCAGTACTTC.

This clonotype was counted a few times. The gene calls are TRBV7-8 and TRBJ2-1; tentatively, D is TRBD2 (5 bases). V gave up 10 bases and J gave up 7 bases, with 17 bases separating them. The CDR3 extends over 13 amino acids. Germline V gene data show CDR1 as SGHVS and CDR2 as FQNEAQ. CDR3 region: CAIPRAGGNEQFF. CDR3 sequence (DNA): TGTGCCATCCCGCGCGCGGGTGGTAATGAGCAGTTCTTC.